Below, 20 T cell receptor beta chains from the same sample are listed, as sequenced in a study of OX40 agonist ivuxolimab in advanced cancers. Data came from immunoSEQ multiplex PCR; TCRdb stores just in-frame clones and leaves some out. The table includes roughly 26,000 clones, roughly 90% detected once. The input for sequencing was CD4+ or CD8+ T cells sorted from blood, taken in a trial of the OX40 agonist ivuxolimab. The receptors were gathered from an adult with an advanced solid tumor such as melanoma, head and neck, liver or kidney cancer.

Concerning this clone itself: Other DNA sequences in this sample translate to the same CDR3. The chain carries TRBV19 and TRBJ1-1; D possibly corresponds to TRBD1 (5 bases). The germline V and J ends were trimmed by 7 bases and 4 bases, with 13 bases remaining between them. CDR3 length: 13 amino acids. Germline V gene data show CDR1 as LNHDA and CDR2 as SQIVND (reference sequence). The CDR3: CASNSGMGTEAFF. The CDR3 DNA reads TGTGCCAGTAACTCAGGGATGGGCACTGAAGCTTTCTTT.

This rearrangement joins TRBV25-1 to TRBJ1-4, with a tentative D call TRBD1 (6 bases). The CDR3 totals 14 residues. V gave up 8 bases and J gave up 5 bases, with 15 bases separating them. The germline CDR1 and CDR2 sequences are MGHDK and SYGVNS. CDR3 protein: CASPEGGANEKLFF. Written as DNA, the CDR3 is TGTGCCAGCCCCGAGGGGGGGGCAAATGAAAAACTGTTTTTT.

This clone has a handful of counts. V usage is TRBV23-1 and J usage is TRBJ2-7, with TRBD1 as a possible D gene (5 bases). TRBV23-1 is sorted into the ORF group, with uncertain function. The CDR3 contains 12 residues. Trimming cost V 3 bases and J 2 bases, with 5 bases left between them. The CDR3 spells CASSQDTYEQYF. CDR3 sequence (DNA): TGCGCCAGCAGTCAGGACACCTACGAGCAGTACTTC.

The chain employs TRBV28 and TRBJ2-2; TRBD1 matches 7 bases. Per germline, CDR1 MDHEN and CDR2 SYDVKM. The CDR3 runs to 15 residues. Trimming took 6 bases from V and 1 from J; bases not matched to a gene: 5. The CDR3 nucleotides read TGTGCCAGCAGAACTGACAGGGTGAACACCGGGGAGCTGTTTTTT. As protein: CASRTDRVNTGELFF.

This clone has a single count. The junction departs from the called germline gene at one end, perhaps through a read error. V is TRBV7-7 and J is TRBJ2-7; D is possibly TRBD1 (6 bases). CDR1 and CDR2 from the germline V gene are SSHAT and FNYEAQ (reference sequence). CDR3 length equals 14 residues. The CDR3 is CASSLDAGAGEQYF. The DNA of the CDR3 is TGTGCTAGCAGCTTAGACGCAGGGGCGGGCGAGCAGTACTTC.

J is TRBJ2-3 and V is TRBV6-4; D gene unclear. V was clipped by 4 bases and J by 2 bases, with 13 bases between them. The CDR3 has 15 residues. Germline V gene lookup returns CDR1 MRHNA and CDR2 SNTAGT. CDR3 region: CASSVRPESTDTQYF. In DNA form, the CDR3 reads TGTGCCAGCAGTGTAAGGCCTGAATCCACAGATACGCAGTATTTT.

The chain couples TRBV7-3 to TRBJ1-1; no firm D call. Germline CDR1 reads SGHTA; CDR2 reads FQGTGA. Trimming took off 7 bases at V and 5 bases at J, with 20 bases between the two ends. The CDR3 totals 15 residues. The CDR3 here is CASTLKGVRWTEAFF. In DNA, the CDR3 is TGTGCCAGCACCCTAAAGGGAGTGAGGTGGACTGAAGCTTTCTTT. Together with reference TRBV7-3 and TRBJ1-1, the CDR3 gives the full variable domain: GAGVSQTPSNKVTEKGKYVELRCDPISGHTALYWYRQSLGQGPEFLIYFQGTGAADDSGLPNDRFFAVRPEGSVSTLKIQRTERGDSAVYLCASTLKGVRWTEAFFGQGTRLTVV.

This sequence joins TRBV7-2 and TRBJ2-7; 7 nucleotides line up with TRBD1. This CDR3 comprises 14 residues. Losses at the gene ends were 6 bases for V and 1 base for J; bases not matched to a gene: 6. Germline CDR1 and CDR2: SGHTA and FQGNSA. The DNA of the CDR3 is TGTGCCAGCAGACCAAAGGGACAGTCCTACGAGCAGTACTTC. It codes for CASRPKGQSYEQYF.

This chain links TRBV9 with TRBJ2-1, with D unresolved. With 4 bases removed from V and 0 bases from J, the gap between germline ends came to 11 bases. This CDR3 has 15 residues. Germline-derived CDR1 and CDR2 are SGDLS and YYNGEE. CDR3 sequence reads: CASSSSSGSYNEQFF. The CDR3 DNA sequence: TGTGCCAGCAGCTCTTCTTCCGGCTCCTACAATGAGCAGTTCTTC. Drawing the rest from reference TRBV9 and TRBJ2-1, the complete variable domain is DSGVTQTPKHLITATGQRVTLRCSPRSGDLSVYWYQQSLDQGLQFLIQYYNGEERAKGNILERFSAQQFPDLHSELNLSSLELGDSALYFCASSSSSGSYNEQFFGPGTRLTVL.

The CDR3 reads CATLEGPYGYTF. In nucleotides, the CDR3 is TGTGCCACCTTAGAGGGTCCCTATGGCTACACCTTC. The chain uses TRBV27 and TRBJ1-2; D call uncertain. This CDR3 is built from 12 residues. The V and J ends lost 10 bases and 4 bases respectively, with 13 bases between them. Germline loops: CDR1 MNHEY, CDR2 SMNVEV (reference sequence).

The V call is TRBV7-9, the J call TRBJ2-7, with 7 bases fitting TRBD1. The CDR3 runs to 15 residues. Trimming at V came to 4 bases and at J to 0 bases, leaving 6 bases not matched to a gene. Germline CDR1 reads SEHNR; CDR2 reads FQNEAQ (reference sequence). Written as DNA, the CDR3 is TGTGCCAGCAGCTCCAACAGGGGACCCTCCTACGAGCAGTACTTC. Protein sequence: CASSSNRGPSYEQYF.

This clone was observed a handful of times. The chain uses TRBV29-1 and TRBJ1-2; D gene ambiguous. The germline V gene encodes CDR1 SQVTM and CDR2 ANQGSEA. The V end lost 5 bases, the J end lost 0 bases, and 10 bases lay between the germline ends. This CDR3 comprises 13 residues. In DNA form, the CDR3 reads TGCAGCGTTCCGAACACTCCTAACTATGGCTACACCTTC. It translates to CSVPNTPNYGYTF.

This sequence joins TRBV27 and TRBJ2-7; TRBD1 matches at 7 bases. Germline V lookup: CDR1 MNHEY, CDR2 SMNVEV (reference sequence). This CDR3 region has 12 residues. Germline trimming cut 6 bases from V and 2 bases from J; bases unmatched to any gene: 1. The CDR3 here is CASRTGAYEQYF. In DNA, the CDR3 is TGTGCCAGCAGAACAGGGGCCTACGAGCAGTACTTC.

Written as DNA, the CDR3 is TGTGCCACCAGCAGACCCCGGGACCGAGGTTTTATGGAGCAGTACTTC. It translates to CATSRPRDRGFMEQYF. V usage is TRBV15 and J usage is TRBJ2-7, with D tentatively TRBD1 or TRBD2 (5 bases each). Trimming removed 2 bases at V and 7 bases at J, with 21 bases between. The germline V gene encodes CDR1 LNHNV and CDR2 YYDKDF (reference sequence). CDR3 length: 16 residues. Supplemented by reference TRBV15 and TRBJ2-7, the full variable domain reads DAMVIQNPRYQVTQFGKPVTLSCSQTLNHNVMYWYQQKSSQAPKLLFHYYDKDFNNEADTPDNFQSRRPNTSFCFLDIRSPGLGDTAMYLCATSRPRDRGFMEQYFGPGTRLTVT.

CDR3 residues: CASTLTNTGELFF. Written as DNA, the CDR3 is TGTGCCAGCACCCTAACGAACACCGGGGAGCTGTTTTTT. The rearrangement uses TRBV6-5 and TRBJ2-2; no reliable D call. The germline V gene has CDR1 MNHEY and CDR2 SVGAGI. The CDR3 has 13 residues. V was clipped by 7 bases and J by 0 bases, with 6 bases between them.

This clone was seen once. V gene TRBV7-9 combines with J gene TRBJ2-2; perhaps TRBD2 as D (5 bases). Germline V gives CDR1 SEHNR, CDR2 FQNEAQ (reference sequence). Trimming shortened V by 6 bases and J by 2 bases, and 13 bases separated the two germline ends. CDR3 size: 15 residues. The CDR3 coding sequence is TGTGCCAGCAGAACCGGACTGCTTAACACCGGGGAGCTGTTTTTT. Its translation: CASRTGLLNTGELFF.

The chain links TRBV9 to TRBJ1-6; 7 nucleotides line up with TRBD1. The CDR3 spans 14 residues. The V gene's germline CDR1 is SGDLS and CDR2 YYNGEE. V gave up 4 bases and J gave up 7 bases; unmatched junction bases: 5. The chain's CDR3 is CASSQGGGNSPLHF. The DNA of the CDR3 is TGTGCCAGCAGCCAGGGGGGAGGAAATTCACCCCTCCACTTT.

This clone was seen a single time. The chain carries TRBV2 and TRBJ2-7; the D is unclear. The CDR3 runs 15 residues. V lost 4 bases to trimming and J lost 5 bases, with 18 bases between them. The V gene's germline CDR1 is SNHLY and CDR2 FYNNEI. The CDR3 DNA reads TGTGCCAGCAGTGTCAGTTTAGCCGCCGCTCACGAGCAGTACTTC. Residues: CASSVSLAAAHEQYF.

The V call is TRBV27, the J call TRBJ1-5; no reliable D call. This CDR3 has 15 residues. Trimming took off 6 bases at V and 1 base at J, with 13 bases between the two ends. CDR1 is MNHEY and CDR2 is SMNVEV in the germline V gene (reference sequence). The CDR3 region has the DNA TGTGCCAGCAGCCTGACCCCCGGGAGCAATCAGCCCCAGCATTTT. Translated: CASSLTPGSNQPQHF.

Comment on this clone: At one boundary the junction diverges from the germline segment, which might be a read error. The chain links TRBV6-4 to TRBJ2-7, with 8 positions matching TRBD2. Germline V gene lookup returns CDR1 MRHNA and CDR2 SNTAGT. The length of the CDR3 is 13 residues. This CDR3 reads CASSEAGRAVRAF. CDR3 nucleotides: TGTGCCAGCAGTGAAGCCGGGAGGGCAGTTCGGGCCTTC.